These 20 T cell receptor beta chains came from one sample sequenced in a study of T and B cells in COVID-19 patients (dated by TCRdb to 2018 to 2021). Instrument used: Illumina MiSeq. TRB rearrangements were amplified by multiplex PCR with BIOMED2 TRB-A/B primer pools. TCRdb reworked the public reads: Q25 trimming with fastp, MiXCR clone assembly, productive beta chains retained. Each CDR3 protein gets just one entry, which takes the most common genes and DNA from the rows behind it. The sample contains about 18,000 distinct CDR3 sequences, 36% of them found a single time. About 15% of the sample is taken by the ten largest. Genomic DNA extracted from blood, in amounts of 250-500 ng, served as the starting material for amplifying TRB repertoires. The source material was blood. The origin of the receptors is a human donor with active COVID-19.

In its sample, this clonotype ranks as medium-sized. V and J are TRBV29-1 and TRBJ2-1; 9 nucleotides agree with TRBD1. The ends lost 8 bases at V and 4 bases at J; junction bases unmatched: 6. Germline CDR1 and CDR2: SQVTM and ANQGSEA. The CDR3 is made up of 13 amino acids. The CDR3 region is CSSGQGWYNEQFF. In DNA form, the CDR3 reads TGCAGCTCGGGACAGGGATGGTACAATGAGCAGTTCTTC.

The genes are TRBV18 and TRBJ2-4; 8 bases line up with TRBD1. J gave up 7 bases and V 1 base, and 9 bases lay outside the gene matches. Germline assignment: CDR1 KGHSH and CDR2 LQKENI. The CDR3 is 16 amino acids. CDR3 sequence (DNA): TGTGCCAGCTCACCACTAGACAGGGGAAAGGGGAACATTCAGTACTTC. The encoded protein is CASSPLDRGKGNIQYF.

Relative to its sample, this clonotype is medium-sized (0.01 to 0.1%). V usage is TRBV29-1 and J usage is TRBJ2-7; the D gene could be TRBD1 or TRBD2 (6 bases each). The CDR3 covers 14 residues. V was trimmed by 6 bases and J by 2 bases, leaving 17 bases between them. Germline values: CDR1 SQVTM, CDR2 ANQGSEA. In nucleotides, the CDR3 is TGCAGCGTGGGGGGCGGGCTGGCTCCCTACGAGCAGTACTTC. It codes for CSVGGGLAPYEQYF.

This clonotype occurred a few times. This chain uses TRBV7-2 with TRBJ1-1, with a weak D call TRBD1 (6 bases). CDR3 length equals 16 residues. The germline V and J ends were trimmed by 6 bases and 4 bases, with 21 bases remaining between them. Germline values: CDR1 SGHTA, CDR2 FQGNSA. CDR3 amino acids: CASSLRTGRKGTEAFF. In nucleotides, the CDR3 is TGTGCCAGCAGTTTAAGAACAGGGCGAAAGGGCACTGAAGCTTTCTTT.

The chain has TRBV12-3 or TRBV12-4 and TRBJ1-2; no definite D call. V was shortened by 2 bases and J by 1 base, with 2 bases between the two germline ends. This CDR3 has 12 amino acids. The CDR3 loop is CASSLSNYGYTF. In DNA, the CDR3 is TGTGCCAGCAGTTTAAGTAACTATGGCTACACCTTC.

This clonotype was counted only a few times. The chain has TRBV5-6 and TRBJ1-4; D is unclear. Trimming took 1 base from V and 2 from J, leaving 15 bases between them. The germline V gene encodes CDR1 SGHDT and CDR2 YYEEEE. The CDR3 is made up of 17 amino acids. The CDR3, as DNA: TGTGCCAGCAGCTTGTGGGCCAGGTCGAGGACTAATGAAAAACTGTTTTTT. Its protein product is CASSLWARSRTNEKLFF.

The chain's CDR3 is CASRGERTNTIYF. The DNA for the CDR3 is TGTGCCAGCAGGGGCGAGAGGACGAACACCATATATTTT. The chain couples TRBV6-6 to TRBJ1-3; D call uncertain. CDR1 and CDR2 (germline): MNHNY, SVGAGI (reference sequence). Trimming removed 6 bases at V and 7 bases at J, with 13 bases between. This CDR3 comprises 13 residues.

This chain joins TRBV6-6 and TRBJ1-4; unclear D gene. Germline V gene lookup returns CDR1 MNHNY and CDR2 SVGAGI (reference sequence). The CDR3 is 13 amino acids. With 0 bases removed from V and 6 bases from J, the gap between germline ends came to 5 bases. The CDR3 bases are TGTGCCAGCAGTTACTCAACAGATGAAAAACTGTTTTTT. It translates to CASSYSTDEKLFF.

In this sample, this clonotype turned up a few times. This rearrangement joins TRBV5-6 to TRBJ1-3; D is undetermined. Trimming took off 2 bases at V and 0 bases at J, with 12 bases between the two ends. The CDR3 is 16 residues long. Germline-derived CDR1 and CDR2 are SGHDT and YYEEEE. The CDR3 sequence: CASSLRPPSSGNTIYF. The CDR3 coding sequence is TGTGCCAGCAGCTTAAGGCCACCGAGCTCTGGAAACACCATATATTTT.

This clonotype was found a few times. The chain has TRBV12-3 or TRBV12-4 and TRBJ2-1, with 10 bases fitting TRBD1. The CDR3 is 17 amino acids. V gave up 3 bases and J gave up 3 bases; unmatched junction bases: 8. CDR3 nucleotides: TGTGCCAGCAGTTTGGAGGCCGGGACAGGGGTCTACAATGAGCAGTTCTTC. The encoded protein is CASSLEAGTGVYNEQFF.

J is TRBJ1-5 and V is TRBV12-3 or TRBV12-4; 8 nucleotides match TRBD1. V lost 5 bases to trimming and J lost 7 bases; unmatched junction nucleotides: 7. The CDR3 has 14 amino acids. CDR3 nucleotides: TGTGCCAGCAGTGCGGACAGGGTAGGACAGCCCCAGCATTTT. Its translation: CASSADRVGQPQHF.

This chain connects TRBV6-1 to TRBJ2-5, with TRBD2 identical over 9 bases. J was trimmed by 5 bases and V by 7 bases; bases with no gene match: 17. This CDR3 has 17 amino acids. Germline lookup yields CDR1 MNHNS and CDR2 SASEGT. The CDR3 loop is CASTPSFGGGVGETQYF. The DNA for the CDR3 is TGTGCCAGCACCCCCTCTTTCGGCGGGGGGGTTGGCGAGACCCAGTACTTC.

V and J are TRBV27 and TRBJ2-7, with 8 bases lining up with TRBD2. From germline, CDR1 is MNHEY and CDR2 SMNVEV (reference sequence). The V and J ends lost 5 bases and 2 bases, in that order; junction bases with no gene match: 5. The CDR3 contains 14 residues. The CDR3 region is CASSPRGGAYEQYV. The CDR3 bases are TGTGCCAGCAGTCCCCGGGGGGGGGCCTACGAGCAGTACGTC.

The J gene is TRBJ2-3, the V gene TRBV5-6, with 8 bases matching TRBD1. The CDR3 covers 14 residues. J lost 1 base, V lost 4 bases, and 2 bases had no gene match. The germline gives CDR1 SGHDT, CDR2 YYEEEE. The CDR3 reads CASSRGQGTDTQYF. The CDR3 coding sequence is TGTGCCAGCAGCCGGGGACAGGGCACAGATACGCAGTATTTT.

The chain couples TRBV6-6 to TRBJ2-6; 7 nucleotides agree with TRBD2. This CDR3 has 18 residues. V gave up 3 bases and J gave up 0 bases; unmatched junction bases: 8. The germline gives CDR1 MNHNY, CDR2 SVGAGI (reference sequence). This CDR3 is CASSYASAGPSGANVLTF. The CDR3, as DNA: TGTGCCAGCAGTTATGCCTCAGCGGGGCCCTCTGGGGCCAACGTCCTGACTTTC.

The CDR3 here is CASSWGTTSNQPQHF. DNA for the CDR3: TGTGCCAGTAGTTGGGGGACAACTAGCAATCAGCCCCAGCATTTT. The chain couples TRBV19 to TRBJ1-5; possibly TRBD1 for D (6 bases). Trimming cost V 5 bases and J 0 bases, with 11 bases left between them. CDR1 is LNHDA, CDR2 SQIVND, per germline (reference sequence). This CDR3 is 15 amino acids long.

The chain recombines TRBV20-1 with TRBJ1-2; the D gene is possibly TRBD1 (6 bases). CDR3 size: 14 residues. CDR1 and CDR2 (germline): DFQATT, SNEGSKA (reference sequence). V lost 6 bases and J 4 bases, leaving 18 bases between the germline ends. CDR3 nucleotide sequence: TGCAGTGCCGTTGACAGGCTGGGGGTCTATGGCTACACCTTC. Protein sequence: CSAVDRLGVYGYTF.

The chain combines TRBV20-1 with TRBJ2-5; D gene unclear. The ends were cut back, 1 base at V and 3 bases at J, with 12 bases in the middle. This CDR3 contains 14 residues. Germline lookup yields CDR1 DFQATT and CDR2 SNEGSKA (reference sequence). CDR3 loop: CSARGRGAEETQYF. The CDR3 DNA follows: TGCAGTGCTAGAGGTCGCGGAGCTGAAGAGACCCAGTACTTC.

With respect to this clonotype: A much larger clonotype is one base distant, so this may be a read error. This chain uses TRBV19 with TRBJ1-2, with 9 bases that match TRBD1. This CDR3 spans 14 amino acids. Germline assignment: CDR1 LNHDA and CDR2 SQIVND (reference sequence). The ends lost 6 bases at V and 4 bases at J; junction bases unmatched: 6. CDR3 coding DNA: TGTGCCAGTAGCTTGACAGGGGGTTTCTATGGCTACACCTTC. Translation gives CASSLTGGFYGYTF.

This clonotype was seen a few times. The chain couples TRBV5-1 to TRBJ2-2, with TRBD2 matching over 7 bases. V shed 3 bases, J shed 4 bases, and the junction held 3 bases outside the gene matches. CDR1 and CDR2 from the germline V gene are SGHRS and YFSETQ. The CDR3 consists of 14 residues. The CDR3 reads CASSSGGSTGELFF. CDR3 in DNA: TGCGCCAGCAGCTCCGGGGGGAGCACCGGGGAGCTGTTTTTT. Variable domain in full (rest from reference TRBV5-1 and TRBJ2-2): KAGVTQTPRYLIKTRGQQVTLSCSPISGHRSVSWYQQTPGQGLQFLFEYFSETQRNKGNFPGRFSGRQFSNSRSEMNVSTLELGDSALYLCASSSGGSTGELFFGEGSRLTVL.